This T cell receptor (beta chain) is drawn from a study of blood T cell repertoires in COVID-19. Whole-study context: Some COVID-19 samples were acute and others convalescent; all came from the United States, Italy and Spain. Sources were T cells, B-cell-depleted T cells, or PBMCs; the material itself was cDNA or gDNA.

The germline CDR1 and CDR2 sequences are SQVTM and ANQGSEA. Trimming cost V 5 bases and J 4 bases, with 18 bases left between them. The CDR3 spans 14 residues. As processed by the authors: Researchers report that nucleated cell counts were estimated from reference gene primer amplification. Repertoires were generated with immunoSEQ multiplex PCR, while TCRdb's copy carries only in-frame clones and drops some. That table furnishes V, J and clone size, whereas the DNA furnished D and trimming. The table includes over 200,000 clones, roughly 84% detected once. This TCR came from a man between 35 and 55 years old with active or convalescent COVID-19. Sequenced input: peripheral blood. V gene TRBV29-1 combines with J gene TRBJ2-7; weak D call: TRBD2 (7 bases). The CDR3 loop is CSVSTGRGSYEQYF. In DNA, the CDR3 is TGCAGCGTTAGTACAGGGAGGGGCTCTTACGAGCAGTACTTC.